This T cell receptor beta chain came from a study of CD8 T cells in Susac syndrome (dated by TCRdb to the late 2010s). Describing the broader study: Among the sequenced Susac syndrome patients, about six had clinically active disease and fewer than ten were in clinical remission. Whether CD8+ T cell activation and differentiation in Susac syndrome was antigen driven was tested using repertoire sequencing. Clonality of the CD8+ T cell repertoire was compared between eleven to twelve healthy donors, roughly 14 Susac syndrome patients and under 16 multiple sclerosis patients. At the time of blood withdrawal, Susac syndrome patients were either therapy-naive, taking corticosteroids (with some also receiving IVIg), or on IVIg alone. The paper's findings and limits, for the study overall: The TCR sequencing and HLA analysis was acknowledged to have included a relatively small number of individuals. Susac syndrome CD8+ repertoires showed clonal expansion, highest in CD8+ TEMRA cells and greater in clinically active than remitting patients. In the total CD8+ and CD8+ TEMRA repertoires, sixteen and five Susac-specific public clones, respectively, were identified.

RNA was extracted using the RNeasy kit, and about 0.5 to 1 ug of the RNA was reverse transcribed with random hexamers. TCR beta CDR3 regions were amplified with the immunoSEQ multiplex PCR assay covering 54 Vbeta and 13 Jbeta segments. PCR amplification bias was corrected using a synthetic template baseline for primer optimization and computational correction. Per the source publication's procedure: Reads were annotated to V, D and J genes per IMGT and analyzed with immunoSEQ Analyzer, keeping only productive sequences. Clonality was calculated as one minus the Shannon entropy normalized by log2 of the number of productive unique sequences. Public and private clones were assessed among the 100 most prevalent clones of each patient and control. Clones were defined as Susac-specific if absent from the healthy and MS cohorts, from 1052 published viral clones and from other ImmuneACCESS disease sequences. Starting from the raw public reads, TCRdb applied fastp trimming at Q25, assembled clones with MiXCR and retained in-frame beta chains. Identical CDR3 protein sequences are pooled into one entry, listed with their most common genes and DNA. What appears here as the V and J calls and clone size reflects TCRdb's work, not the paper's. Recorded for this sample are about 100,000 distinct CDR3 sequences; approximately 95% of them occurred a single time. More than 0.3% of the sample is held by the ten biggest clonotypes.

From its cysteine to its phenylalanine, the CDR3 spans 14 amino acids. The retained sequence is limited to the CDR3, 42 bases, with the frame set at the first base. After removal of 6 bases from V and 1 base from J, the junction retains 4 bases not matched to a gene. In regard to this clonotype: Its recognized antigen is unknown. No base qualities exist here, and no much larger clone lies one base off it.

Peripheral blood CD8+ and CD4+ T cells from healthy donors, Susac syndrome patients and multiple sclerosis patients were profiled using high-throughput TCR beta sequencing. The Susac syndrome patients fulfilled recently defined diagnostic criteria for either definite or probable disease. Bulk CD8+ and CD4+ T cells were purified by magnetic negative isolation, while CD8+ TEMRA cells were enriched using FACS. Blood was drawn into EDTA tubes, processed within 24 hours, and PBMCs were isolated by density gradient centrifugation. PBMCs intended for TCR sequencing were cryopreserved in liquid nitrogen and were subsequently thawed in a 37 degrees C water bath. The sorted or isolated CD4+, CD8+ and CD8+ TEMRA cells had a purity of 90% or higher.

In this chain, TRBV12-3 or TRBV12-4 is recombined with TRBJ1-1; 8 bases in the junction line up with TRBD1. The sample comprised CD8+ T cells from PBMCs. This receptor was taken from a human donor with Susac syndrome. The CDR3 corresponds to CASRTTGGNTEAFF. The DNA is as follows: TGTGCCAGCAGGACTACAGGGGGGAACACTGAAGCTTTCTTT.